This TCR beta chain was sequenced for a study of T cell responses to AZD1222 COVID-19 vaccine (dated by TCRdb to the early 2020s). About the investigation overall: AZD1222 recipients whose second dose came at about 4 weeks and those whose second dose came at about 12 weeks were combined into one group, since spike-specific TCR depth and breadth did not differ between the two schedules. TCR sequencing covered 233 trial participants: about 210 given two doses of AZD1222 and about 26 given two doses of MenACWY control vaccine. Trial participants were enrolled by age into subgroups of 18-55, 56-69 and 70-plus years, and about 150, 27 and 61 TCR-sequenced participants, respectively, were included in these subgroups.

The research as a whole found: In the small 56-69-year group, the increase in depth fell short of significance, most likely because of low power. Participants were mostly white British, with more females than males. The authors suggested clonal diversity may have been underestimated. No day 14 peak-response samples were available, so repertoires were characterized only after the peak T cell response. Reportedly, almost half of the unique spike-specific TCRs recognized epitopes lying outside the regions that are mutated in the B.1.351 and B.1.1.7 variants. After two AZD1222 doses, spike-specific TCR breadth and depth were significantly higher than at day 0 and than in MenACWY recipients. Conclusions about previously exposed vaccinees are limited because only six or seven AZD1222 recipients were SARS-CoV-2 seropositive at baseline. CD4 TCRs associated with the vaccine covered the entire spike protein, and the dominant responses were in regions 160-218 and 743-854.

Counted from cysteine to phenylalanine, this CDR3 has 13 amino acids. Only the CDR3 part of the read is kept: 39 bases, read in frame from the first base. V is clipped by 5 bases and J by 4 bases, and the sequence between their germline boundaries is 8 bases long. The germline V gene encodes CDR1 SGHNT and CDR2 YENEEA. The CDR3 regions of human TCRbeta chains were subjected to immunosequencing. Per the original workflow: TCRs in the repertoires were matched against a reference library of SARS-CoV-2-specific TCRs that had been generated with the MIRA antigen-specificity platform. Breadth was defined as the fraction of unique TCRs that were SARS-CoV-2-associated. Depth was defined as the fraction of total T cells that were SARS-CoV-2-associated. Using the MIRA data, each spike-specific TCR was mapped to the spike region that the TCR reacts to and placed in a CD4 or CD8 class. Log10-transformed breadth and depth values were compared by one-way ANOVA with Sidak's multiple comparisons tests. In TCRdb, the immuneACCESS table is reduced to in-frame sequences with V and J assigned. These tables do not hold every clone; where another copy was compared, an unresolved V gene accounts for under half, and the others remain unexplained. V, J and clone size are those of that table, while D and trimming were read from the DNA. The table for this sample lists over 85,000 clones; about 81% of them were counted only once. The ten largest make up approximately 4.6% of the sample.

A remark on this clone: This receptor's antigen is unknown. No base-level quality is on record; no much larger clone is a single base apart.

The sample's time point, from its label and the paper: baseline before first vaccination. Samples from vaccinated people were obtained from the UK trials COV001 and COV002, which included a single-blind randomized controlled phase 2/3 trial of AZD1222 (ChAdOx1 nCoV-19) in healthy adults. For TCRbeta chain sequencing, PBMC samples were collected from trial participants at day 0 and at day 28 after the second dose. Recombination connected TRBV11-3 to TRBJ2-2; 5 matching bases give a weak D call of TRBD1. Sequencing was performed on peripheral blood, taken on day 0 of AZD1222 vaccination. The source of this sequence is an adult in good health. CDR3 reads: CASSPTGTGELFF. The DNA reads TGTGCCAGCAGCCCCACAGGCACCGGGGAGCTGTTTTTT.